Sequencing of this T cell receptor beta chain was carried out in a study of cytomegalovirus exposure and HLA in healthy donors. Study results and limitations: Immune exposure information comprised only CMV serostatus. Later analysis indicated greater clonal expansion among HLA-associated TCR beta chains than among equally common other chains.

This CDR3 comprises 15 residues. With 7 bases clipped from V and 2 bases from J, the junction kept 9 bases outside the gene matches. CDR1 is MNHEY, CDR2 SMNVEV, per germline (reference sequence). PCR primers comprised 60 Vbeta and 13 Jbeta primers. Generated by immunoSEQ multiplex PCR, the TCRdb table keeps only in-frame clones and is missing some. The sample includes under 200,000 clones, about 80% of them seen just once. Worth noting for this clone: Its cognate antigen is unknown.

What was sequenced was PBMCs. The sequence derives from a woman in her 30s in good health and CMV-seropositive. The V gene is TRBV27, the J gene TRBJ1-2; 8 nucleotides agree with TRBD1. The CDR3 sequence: CASIARTGMNYGYTF. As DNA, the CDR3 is TGTGCCAGCATCGCCCGGACAGGGATGAACTATGGCTACACCTTC.